This T cell receptor beta chain is from a study of shared clonotypes between healthy human individuals. Findings of the study overall: As a rule, naive subsets had a larger estimated richness than memory subsets.

The assay was immunoSEQ multiplex PCR, and TCRdb's table has in-frame clones only and misses some. The sample consists of roughly 1,000,000 clones, approximately 78% of them appearing once. CDR1 is SGHTA, CDR2 FQGNSA, per germline. The CDR3 runs to 13 residues. V was clipped by 3 bases and J by 7 bases; unmatched bases: 3. As for this clone: The antigen is unknown.

It was into CD45RA+ naive and CD45RA-negative memory subsets that the CD4+ cells were split. The chain joins TRBV7-2 to TRBJ1-2; 9 positions match TRBD1. The TCR was taken from a man aged 18 to 30 in good health. Some clones in this sample may be carry-over from other donors' samples. Sample: memory CD4+ T cells from PBMCs. The sample's subset: CD45RA-negative fraction. The CDR3: CASSLDRGGGYTF. CDR3 sequence (DNA): TGTGCCAGCAGCTTGGACAGGGGTGGTGGCTACACCTTC. Full variable domain (remainder filled in from reference TRBV7-2 and TRBJ1-2): GAGVSQSPSNKVTEKGKDVELRCDPISGHTALYWYRQSLGQGLEFLIYFQGNSAPDKSGLPSDRFSAERTGGSVSTLTIQRTQQEDSAVYLCASSLDRGGGYTFGSGTRLTVV.